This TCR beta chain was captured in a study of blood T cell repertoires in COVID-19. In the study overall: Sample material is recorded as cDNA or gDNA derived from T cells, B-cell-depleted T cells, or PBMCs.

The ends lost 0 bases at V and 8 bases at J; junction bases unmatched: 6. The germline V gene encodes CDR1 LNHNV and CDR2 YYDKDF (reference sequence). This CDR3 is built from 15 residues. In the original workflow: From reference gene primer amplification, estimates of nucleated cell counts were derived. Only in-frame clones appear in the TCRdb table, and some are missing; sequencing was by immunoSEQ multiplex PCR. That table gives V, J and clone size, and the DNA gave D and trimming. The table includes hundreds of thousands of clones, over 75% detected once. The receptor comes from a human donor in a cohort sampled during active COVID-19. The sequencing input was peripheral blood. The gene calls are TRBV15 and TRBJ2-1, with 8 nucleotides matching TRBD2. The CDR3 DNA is TGTGCCACCAGCAGAGACCAGCGGGAGCTCGATGAGCAGTTCTTC. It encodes CATSRDQRELDEQFF.